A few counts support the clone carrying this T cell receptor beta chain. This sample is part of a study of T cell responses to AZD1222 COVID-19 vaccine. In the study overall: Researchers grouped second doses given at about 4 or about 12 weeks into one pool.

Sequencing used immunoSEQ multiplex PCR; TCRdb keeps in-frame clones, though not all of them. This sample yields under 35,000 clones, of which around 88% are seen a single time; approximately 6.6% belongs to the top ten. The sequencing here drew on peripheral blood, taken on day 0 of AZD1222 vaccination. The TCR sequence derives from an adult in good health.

In nucleotides, the CDR3 is TGTGCCAGCAGTTACAAGGCGGCCGGGGAGCTGTTTTTT. Its translation: CASSYKAAGELFF. V usage is TRBV6-5 and J usage is TRBJ2-2; D gene unclear. Germline lookup yields CDR1 MNHEY and CDR2 SVGAGI. The CDR3 spans 13 residues. Trimming shortened V by 2 bases and J by 6 bases, and 7 bases separated the two germline ends.